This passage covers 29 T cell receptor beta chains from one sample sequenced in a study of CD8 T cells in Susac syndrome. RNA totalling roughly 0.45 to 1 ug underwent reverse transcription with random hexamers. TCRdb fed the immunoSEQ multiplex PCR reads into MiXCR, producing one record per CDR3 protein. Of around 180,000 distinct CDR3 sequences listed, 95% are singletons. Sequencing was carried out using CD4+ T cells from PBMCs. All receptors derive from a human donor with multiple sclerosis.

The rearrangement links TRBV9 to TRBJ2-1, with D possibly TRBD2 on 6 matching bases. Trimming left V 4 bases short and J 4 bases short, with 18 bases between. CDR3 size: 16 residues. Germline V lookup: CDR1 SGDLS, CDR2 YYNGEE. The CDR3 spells CASSPDPGLRYNEQFF. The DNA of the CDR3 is TGTGCCAGCAGCCCCGACCCGGGACTCCGTTACAATGAGCAGTTCTTC.

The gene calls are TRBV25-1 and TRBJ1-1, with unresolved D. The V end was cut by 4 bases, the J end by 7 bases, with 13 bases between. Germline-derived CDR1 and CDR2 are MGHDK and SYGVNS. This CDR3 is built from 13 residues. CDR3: CASSGVGSGEAFF. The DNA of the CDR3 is TGTGCCAGCAGTGGAGTTGGGAGCGGTGAAGCTTTCTTT.

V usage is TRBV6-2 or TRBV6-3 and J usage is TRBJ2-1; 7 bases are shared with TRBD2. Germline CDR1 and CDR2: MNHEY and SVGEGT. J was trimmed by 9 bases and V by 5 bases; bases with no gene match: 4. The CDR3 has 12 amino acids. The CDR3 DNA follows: TGTGCCAGCAGTCTCTGGGGGGGTGAGCAGTTCTTC. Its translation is CASSLWGGEQFF.

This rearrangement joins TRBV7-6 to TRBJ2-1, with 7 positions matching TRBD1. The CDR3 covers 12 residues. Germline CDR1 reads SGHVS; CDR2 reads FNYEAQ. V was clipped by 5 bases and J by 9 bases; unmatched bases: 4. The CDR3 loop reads CASSGDRIEQFF. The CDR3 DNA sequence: TGTGCCAGCAGCGGGGACAGAATTGAGCAGTTCTTC.

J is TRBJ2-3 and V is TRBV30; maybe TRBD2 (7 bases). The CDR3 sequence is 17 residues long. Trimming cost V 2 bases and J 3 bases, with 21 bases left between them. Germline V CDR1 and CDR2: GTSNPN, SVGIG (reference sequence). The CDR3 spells CAWSSPGGPGGTDTQYF. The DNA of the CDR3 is TGTGCCTGGAGTAGCCCCGGGGGGCCGGGTGGAACAGATACGCAGTATTTT.

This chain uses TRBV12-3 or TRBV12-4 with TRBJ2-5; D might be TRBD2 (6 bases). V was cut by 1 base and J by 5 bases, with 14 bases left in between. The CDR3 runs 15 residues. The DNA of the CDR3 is TGTGCCAGCAGTTTAGGTGGAGGGTTGGGTGAGACCCAGTACTTC. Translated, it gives CASSLGGGLGETQYF.

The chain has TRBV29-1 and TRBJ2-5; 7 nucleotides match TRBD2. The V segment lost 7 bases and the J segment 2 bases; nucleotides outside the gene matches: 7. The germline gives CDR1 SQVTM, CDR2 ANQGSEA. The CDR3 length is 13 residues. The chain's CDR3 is CSAGRGGQETQYF. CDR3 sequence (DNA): TGCAGCGCAGGGAGGGGCGGGCAAGAGACCCAGTACTTC. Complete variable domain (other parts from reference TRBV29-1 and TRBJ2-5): SAVISQKPSRDICQRGTSLTIQCQVDSQVTMMFWYRQQPGQSLTLIATANQGSEATYESGFVIDKFPISRPNLTFSTLTVSNMSPEDSSIYLCSAGRGGQETQYFGPGTRLLVL.

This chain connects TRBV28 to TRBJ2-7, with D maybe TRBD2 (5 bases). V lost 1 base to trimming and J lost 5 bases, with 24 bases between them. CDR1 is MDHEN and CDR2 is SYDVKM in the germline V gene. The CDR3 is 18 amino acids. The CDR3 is CASSLSSGMGLGIHEQYF. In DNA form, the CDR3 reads TGTGCCAGCAGTTTATCTTCCGGGATGGGTTTAGGAATCCACGAGCAGTACTTC.

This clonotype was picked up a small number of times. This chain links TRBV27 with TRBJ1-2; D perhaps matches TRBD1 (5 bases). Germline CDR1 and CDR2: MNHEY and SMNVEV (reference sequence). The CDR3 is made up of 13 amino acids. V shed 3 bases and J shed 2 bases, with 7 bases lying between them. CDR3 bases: TGTGCCAGCAGTTTCCGGGGGAACTATGGCTACACCTTC. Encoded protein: CASSFRGNYGYTF.

CDR3 sequence reads: CASSLGGSNIQYF. In nucleotides, the CDR3 is TGTGCCAGCAGTTTAGGGGGCTCAAACATTCAGTACTTC. The V and J genes are TRBV12-3 or TRBV12-4 and TRBJ2-4, with D maybe TRBD1 (5 bases). V lost 1 base and J 6 bases, leaving 7 bases between the germline ends. The CDR3 consists of 13 residues.

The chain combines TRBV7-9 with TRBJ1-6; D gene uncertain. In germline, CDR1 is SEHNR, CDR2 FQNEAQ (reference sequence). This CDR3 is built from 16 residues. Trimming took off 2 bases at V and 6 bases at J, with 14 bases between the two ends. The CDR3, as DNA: TGTGCCAGCAGCTTAAGTAGCGTTGCCCTTAATTCACCCCTCCACTTT. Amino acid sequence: CASSLSSVALNSPLHF.

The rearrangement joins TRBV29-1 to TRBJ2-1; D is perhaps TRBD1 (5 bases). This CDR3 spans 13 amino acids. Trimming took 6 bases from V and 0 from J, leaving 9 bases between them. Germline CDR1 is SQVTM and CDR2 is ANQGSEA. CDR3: CSVDSSSYNEQFF. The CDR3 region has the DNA TGCAGCGTCGACAGCAGCTCCTACAATGAGCAGTTCTTC.

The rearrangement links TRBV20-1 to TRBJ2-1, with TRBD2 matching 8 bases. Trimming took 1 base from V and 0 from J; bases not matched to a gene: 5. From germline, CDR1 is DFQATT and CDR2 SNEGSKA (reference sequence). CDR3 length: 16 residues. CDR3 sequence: CSARGGSGVSYNEQFF. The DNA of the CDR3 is TGCAGTGCTAGAGGAGGTAGCGGGGTCTCCTACAATGAGCAGTTCTTC.

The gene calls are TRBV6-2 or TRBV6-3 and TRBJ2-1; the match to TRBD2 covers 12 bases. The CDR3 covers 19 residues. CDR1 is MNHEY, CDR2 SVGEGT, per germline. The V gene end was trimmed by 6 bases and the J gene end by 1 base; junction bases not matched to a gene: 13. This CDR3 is CASSLPTRTSGASYNEQFF. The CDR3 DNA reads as TGTGCCAGCAGCCTACCTACCCGGACTAGCGGGGCATCCTACAATGAGCAGTTCTTC.

The CDR3 DNA reads TGCAGCGTTGTCATGGGATTAGGGGCATCGGTCTATGGCTACACCTTC. It is translated as CSVVMGLGASVYGYTF. V and J are TRBV29-1 and TRBJ1-2; TRBD1 is a possible D gene (5 bases). Germline-derived CDR1 and CDR2 are SQVTM and ANQGSEA. This CDR3 spans 16 amino acids. V was clipped by 4 bases and J by 4 bases, with 22 bases between them. Using reference TRBV29-1 and TRBJ1-2 for the parts outside the CDR3, the full variable domain is SAVISQKPSRDICQRGTSLTIQCQVDSQVTMMFWYRQQPGQSLTLIATANQGSEATYESGFVIDKFPISRPNLTFSTLTVSNMSPEDSSIYLCSVVMGLGASVYGYTFGSGTRLTVV.

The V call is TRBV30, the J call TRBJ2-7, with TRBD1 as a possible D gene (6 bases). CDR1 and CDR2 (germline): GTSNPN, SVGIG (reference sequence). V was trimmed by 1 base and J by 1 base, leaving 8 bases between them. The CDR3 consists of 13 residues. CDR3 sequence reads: CAWSADRSYEQYF. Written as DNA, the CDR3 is TGTGCCTGGAGTGCAGACAGGTCCTACGAGCAGTACTTC.

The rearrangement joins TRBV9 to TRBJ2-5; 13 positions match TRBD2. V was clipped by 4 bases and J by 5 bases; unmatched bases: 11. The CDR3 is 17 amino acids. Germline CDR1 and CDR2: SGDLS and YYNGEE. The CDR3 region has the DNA TGTGCCAGCAGCCCCGAGAGGACTAGCGGGGGCCTTGAGACCCAGTACTTC. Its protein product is CASSPERTSGGLETQYF.

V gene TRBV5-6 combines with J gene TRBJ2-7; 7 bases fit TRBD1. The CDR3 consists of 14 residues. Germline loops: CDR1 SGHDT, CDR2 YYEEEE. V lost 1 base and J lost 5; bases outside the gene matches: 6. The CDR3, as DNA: TGTGCCAGCAGCTTGCGAGACAGGGACCACGAGCAGTACTTC. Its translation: CASSLRDRDHEQYF.

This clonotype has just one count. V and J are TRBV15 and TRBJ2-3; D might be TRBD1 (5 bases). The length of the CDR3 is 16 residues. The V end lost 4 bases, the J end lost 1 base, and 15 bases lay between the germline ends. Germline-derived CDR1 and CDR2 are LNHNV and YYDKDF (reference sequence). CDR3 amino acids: CATSTGWGRGTDTQYF. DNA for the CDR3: TGTGCCACCAGCACAGGGTGGGGCAGGGGCACAGATACGCAGTATTTT.

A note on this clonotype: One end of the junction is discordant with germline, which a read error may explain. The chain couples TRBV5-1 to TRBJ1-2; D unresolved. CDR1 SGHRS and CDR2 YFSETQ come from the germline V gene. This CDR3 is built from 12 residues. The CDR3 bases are TGCGCCAGCAGGACTGACAACTACGGCTACACCTTC. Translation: CASRTDNYGYTF.

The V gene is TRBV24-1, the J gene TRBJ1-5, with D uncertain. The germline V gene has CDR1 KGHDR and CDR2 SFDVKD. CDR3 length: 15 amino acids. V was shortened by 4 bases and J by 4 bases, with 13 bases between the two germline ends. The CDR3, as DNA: TGTGCCACCAGTGACCCCGGTGACACGAATCAGCCCCAGCATTTT. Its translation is CATSDPGDTNQPQHF.

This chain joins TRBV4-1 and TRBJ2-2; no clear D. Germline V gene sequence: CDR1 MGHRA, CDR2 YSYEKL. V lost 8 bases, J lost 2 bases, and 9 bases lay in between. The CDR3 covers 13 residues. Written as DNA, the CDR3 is TGCGCCAGCGGGCCCAAAAACACCGGGGAGCTGTTTTTT. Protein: CASGPKNTGELFF.

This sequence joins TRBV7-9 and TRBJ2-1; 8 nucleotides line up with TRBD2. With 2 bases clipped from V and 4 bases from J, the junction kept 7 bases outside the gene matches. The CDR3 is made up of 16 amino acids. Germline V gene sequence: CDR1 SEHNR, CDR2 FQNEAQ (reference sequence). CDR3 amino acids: CASSLLDGGAYNEQFF. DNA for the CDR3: TGTGCCAGCAGCTTACTTGACGGGGGGGCTTACAATGAGCAGTTCTTC.

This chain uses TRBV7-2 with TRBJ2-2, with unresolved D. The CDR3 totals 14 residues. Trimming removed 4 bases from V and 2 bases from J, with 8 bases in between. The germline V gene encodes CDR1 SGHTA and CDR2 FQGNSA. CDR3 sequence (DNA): TGTGCCAGCAGCTCCGCCGTAAACACCGGGGAGCTGTTTTTT. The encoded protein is CASSSAVNTGELFF.

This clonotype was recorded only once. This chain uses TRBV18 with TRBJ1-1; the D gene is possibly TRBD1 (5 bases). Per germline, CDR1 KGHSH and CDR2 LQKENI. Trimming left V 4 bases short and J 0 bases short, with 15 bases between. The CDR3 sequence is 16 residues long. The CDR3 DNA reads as TGTGCCAGCTCACGGGGCTACCAGAACTTGAACACTGAAGCTTTCTTT. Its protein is CASSRGYQNLNTEAFF.

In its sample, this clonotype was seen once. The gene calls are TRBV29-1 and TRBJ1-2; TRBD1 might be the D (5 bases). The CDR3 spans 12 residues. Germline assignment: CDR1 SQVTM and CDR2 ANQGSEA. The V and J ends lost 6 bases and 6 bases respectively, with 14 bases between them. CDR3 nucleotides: TGCAGCGTCGTGGGGGAGGAGAATGGCTACACCTTC. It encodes CSVVGEENGYTF.

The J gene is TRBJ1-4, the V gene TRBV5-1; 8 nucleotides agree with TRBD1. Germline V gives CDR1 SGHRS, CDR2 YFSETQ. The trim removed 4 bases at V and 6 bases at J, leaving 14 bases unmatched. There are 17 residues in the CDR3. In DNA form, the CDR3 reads TGCGCCAGCAGCATAAACCCCGGGACAGGAGCGGATGAAAAACTGTTTTTT. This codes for CASSINPGTGADEKLFF.

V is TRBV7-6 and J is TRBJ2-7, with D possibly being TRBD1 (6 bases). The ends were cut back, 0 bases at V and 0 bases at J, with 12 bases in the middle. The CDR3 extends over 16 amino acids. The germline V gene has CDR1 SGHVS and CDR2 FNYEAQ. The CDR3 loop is CASSLAPQGSSYEQYF. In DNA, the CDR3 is TGTGCCAGCAGCTTAGCCCCACAGGGAAGCTCCTACGAGCAGTACTTC.

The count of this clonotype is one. The CDR3 DNA follows: TGTGCCTGGAGTGTGGATGCGAACACTGAAGCTTTCTTT. Translated: CAWSVDANTEAFF. The chain is built from TRBV30 and TRBJ1-1; D is unclear. Germline lookup yields CDR1 GTSNPN and CDR2 SVGIG (reference sequence). The CDR3 totals 13 residues. Trimming pared 0 bases from V and 1 base from J, leaving 6 bases between. The full variable domain, completed using reference TRBV30 and TRBJ1-1, is SQTIHQWPATLVQPVGSPLSLECTVEGTSNPNLYWYRQAAGRGLQLLFYSVGIGQISSEVPQNLSASRPQDRQFILSSKKLLLSDSGFYLCAWSVDANTEAFFGQGTRLTVV.